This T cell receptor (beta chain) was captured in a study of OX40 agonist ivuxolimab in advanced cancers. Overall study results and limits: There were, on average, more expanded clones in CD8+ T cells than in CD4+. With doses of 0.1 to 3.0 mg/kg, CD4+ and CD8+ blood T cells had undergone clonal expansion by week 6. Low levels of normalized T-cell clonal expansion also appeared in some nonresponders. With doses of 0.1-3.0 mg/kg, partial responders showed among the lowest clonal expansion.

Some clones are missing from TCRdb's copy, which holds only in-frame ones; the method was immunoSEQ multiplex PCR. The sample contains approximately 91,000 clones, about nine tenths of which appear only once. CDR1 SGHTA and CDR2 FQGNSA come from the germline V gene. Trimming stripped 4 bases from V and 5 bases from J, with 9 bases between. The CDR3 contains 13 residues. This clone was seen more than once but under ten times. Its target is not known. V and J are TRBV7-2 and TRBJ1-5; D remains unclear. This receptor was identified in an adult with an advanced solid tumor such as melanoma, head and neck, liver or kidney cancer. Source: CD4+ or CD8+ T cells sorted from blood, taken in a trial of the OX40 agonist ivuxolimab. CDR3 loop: CASSSNGDQPQHF. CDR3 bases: TGTGCCAGCAGCTCTAATGGGGATCAGCCCCAGCATTTT.